Following are 19 T cell receptor beta chains from one sample sequenced in a study of long-term antiretroviral therapy in people with HIV. The libraries were made with immunoSEQ v3.0 at survey level. The repertoire was sequenced with immunoSEQ multiplex PCR; TCRdb's copy has only in-frame clones and lacks some. The top ten hold 4% to 5.5% of the sample, which has 15,000 to 20,000 clones, around 84% seen once. The sample in question was unsorted PBMCs, obtained 0.1 years before starting antiretroviral therapy. Receptors originate from a man aged 18 to 29 with HIV.

The chain combines TRBV28 with TRBJ2-7; TRBD1 matches at 9 bases. The V gene end was trimmed by 9 bases and the J gene end by 6 bases; junction bases not matched to a gene: 9. The CDR3 length is 13 residues. CDR1 MDHEN and CDR2 SYDVKM come from the germline V gene. CDR3 nucleotides: TGTGCCAGTAGCCCGGGACAGGGTTTCGAGCAGTACTTC. This translates into CASSPGQGFEQYF.

The gene calls are TRBV5-3 and TRBJ2-1; 9 nucleotides line up with TRBD2. TRBV5-3 is sorted into the ORF group, with uncertain function. The CDR3 runs to 16 residues. Unmatched junction bases numbered 3, after V lost 0 bases and J lost 2 bases. The CDR3 spells CARSLEASGTYNEQFF. CDR3 coding DNA: TGTGCCAGAAGCTTGGAAGCTAGCGGGACCTACAATGAGCAGTTCTTC.

The chain carries TRBV6-1 and TRBJ2-7, with TRBD1 matching 9 bases. Germline CDR1 and CDR2: MNHNS and SASEGT. The V segment lost 6 bases and the J segment 6 bases; nucleotides outside the gene matches: 9. CDR3 length equals 14 residues. The CDR3 protein is CASSNPGTGSEQYF. The CDR3, as DNA: TGTGCCAGCAGCAACCCTGGGACAGGGAGCGAGCAGTACTTC.

CDR3 residues: CASSPDRVGNQPQHF. CDR3 nucleotides: TGTGCCAGCAGCCCGGACAGGGTCGGCAATCAGCCCCAGCATTTT. The chain is built from TRBV6-6 and TRBJ1-5; 8 bases line up with TRBD1. The CDR3 extends over 15 amino acids. Unmatched junction bases numbered 6, after V lost 6 bases and J lost 2 bases. The germline gives CDR1 MNHNY, CDR2 SVGAGI (reference sequence).

The chain carries TRBV15 and TRBJ2-1, with D tentatively TRBD2 (6 bases). The CDR3 covers 16 residues. Between the trimmed V and J ends, which lost 0 bases and 6 bases, there was a span of 15 bases. Per the germline V gene, CDR1 is LNHNV and CDR2 is YYDKDF (reference sequence). CDR3 residues: CATSRDVIAGRNEQFF. The CDR3, as DNA: TGTGCCACCAGCAGAGATGTAATCGCGGGGCGCAATGAGCAGTTCTTC.

The chain carries TRBV18 and TRBJ1-3; a weak D match, TRBD1 (6 bases). Per the germline V gene, CDR1 is KGHSH and CDR2 is LQKENI. V was trimmed by 2 bases and J by 2 bases, leaving 16 bases between them. The CDR3 spans 17 residues. Here the CDR3 reads CASSPGHGGFAGNTIYF. DNA for the CDR3: TGTGCCAGCTCACCAGGACACGGGGGCTTTGCTGGAAACACCATATATTTT.

A single count supports this clone. The V and J genes are TRBV6-1 and TRBJ1-1; D is ambiguous. The germline V gene has CDR1 MNHNS and CDR2 SASEGT. The ends were cut back, 5 bases at V and 7 bases at J, with 17 bases in the middle. The CDR3 spans 14 residues. The CDR3 region has the DNA TGTGCCAGCAGTCTCCGGGGTGGGTGGGGTGAAGCTTTCTTT. Its translation is CASSLRGGWGEAFF.

The rearrangement uses TRBV7-9 and TRBJ2-2; D gene uncertain. Trimming removed 2 bases from V and 0 bases from J, with 7 bases in between. Looked up from germline, CDR1 is SEHNR and CDR2 is FQNEAQ (reference sequence). The CDR3 covers 15 residues. CDR3 DNA: TGTGCCAGCAGCTTATCCAGGCCGAACACCGGGGAGCTGTTTTTT. Its translation is CASSLSRPNTGELFF.

The genes are TRBV19 and TRBJ1-1, with a tentative D call TRBD1 (6 bases). The V gene's germline CDR1 is LNHDA and CDR2 SQIVND (reference sequence). Trimming removed 4 bases at V and 3 bases at J, with 15 bases between. This CDR3 contains 15 residues. The CDR3 is CASSKTGRGDTEAFF. The CDR3 DNA reads as TGTGCCAGTAGTAAGACAGGACGCGGCGACACTGAAGCTTTCTTT. The full variable domain, its missing parts supplied by reference TRBV19 and TRBJ1-1, is DGGITQSPKYLFRKEGQNVTLSCEQNLNHDAMYWYRQDPGQGLRLIYYSQIVNDFQKGDIAEGYSVSREKKESFPLTVTSAQKNPTAFYLCASSKTGRGDTEAFFGQGTRLTVV.

This chain uses TRBV7-9 with TRBJ2-2; the D gene is possibly TRBD2 (6 bases). Germline V lookup: CDR1 SEHNR, CDR2 FQNEAQ (reference sequence). Trimming shortened V by 7 bases and J by 6 bases, and 30 bases separated the two germline ends. The CDR3 spans 19 residues. Written as DNA, the CDR3 is TGTGCCAGCACCAACCGAACCCGGGACTCCCGAACGATCTCCGGGGAGCTGTTTTTT. Translated: CASTNRTRDSRTISGELFF. Complete variable domain (other parts from reference TRBV7-9 and TRBJ2-2): DTGVSQNPRHKITKRGQNVTFRCDPISEHNRLYWYRQTLGQGPEFLTYFQNEAQLEKSRLLSDRFSAERPKGSFSTLEIQRTEQGDSAMYLCASTNRTRDSRTISGELFFGEGSRLTVL.

V gene TRBV28 combines with J gene TRBJ1-2; D is ambiguous. Deletions cut 7 bases from V and 2 bases from J, with 11 bases between. This CDR3 region has 13 residues. In germline, CDR1 is MDHEN, CDR2 SYDVKM. This CDR3 is CASTRPPNYGYTF. CDR3 sequence (DNA): TGTGCCAGCACTAGGCCGCCGAACTATGGCTACACCTTC.

The V call is TRBV10-3, the J call TRBJ2-1; TRBD2 might be the D (6 bases). The V gene's germline CDR1 is ENHRY and CDR2 SYGVKD. The CDR3 is 16 residues long. V lost 6 bases and J lost 1, with 16 bases in between. This chain's CDR3 is CAISSRDSGSYNEQFF. In DNA, the CDR3 is TGTGCCATCAGCTCCCGGGATAGCGGATCCTACAATGAGCAGTTCTTC.

V is TRBV6-6 and J is TRBJ2-6; TRBD2 matches at 8 bases. CDR3 length: 14 amino acids. J gave up 2 bases and V 6 bases, and 0 bases lay outside the gene matches. Germline V gives CDR1 MNHNY, CDR2 SVGAGI (reference sequence). The CDR3, as DNA: TGTGCCAGCAGCGGGGGGGCTGGGGCCAACGTCCTGACTTTC. This translates into CASSGGAGANVLTF.

This clone was found a few times. The rearrangement joins TRBV2 to TRBJ2-7, with no clear D. The CDR3 runs to 12 residues. Between the trimmed V and J ends, which lost 5 bases and 4 bases, there was a span of 9 bases. Looked up from germline, CDR1 is SNHLY and CDR2 is FYNNEI. CDR3 residues: CASSRAQYEQYF. CDR3 nucleotides: TGTGCCAGCAGTAGGGCCCAATACGAGCAGTACTTC. Combining the CDR3 with reference TRBV2 and TRBJ2-7 gives the whole variable domain EPEVTQTPSHQVTQMGQEVILRCVPISNHLYFYWYRQILGQKVEFLVSFYNNEISEKSEIFDDQFSVERPDGSNFTLKIRSTKLEDSAMYFCASSRAQYEQYFGPGTRLTVT.

This clone was recorded a few times. V and J are TRBV2 and TRBJ2-1; D is undetermined. This CDR3 contains 11 residues. The germline V and J ends were trimmed by 9 bases and 9 bases, with 12 bases remaining between them. Germline loops: CDR1 SNHLY, CDR2 FYNNEI. The CDR3 region is CASAYPSEQFF. The CDR3 DNA follows: TGTGCCAGTGCCTATCCCAGTGAGCAGTTCTTC.

The chain combines TRBV7-9 with TRBJ2-1; 8 positions match TRBD1. The CDR3 contains 16 residues. V shed 1 base, J shed 7 bases, and the junction held 9 bases outside the gene matches. The germline CDR1 and CDR2 sequences are SEHNR and FQNEAQ (reference sequence). CDR3 DNA: TGTGCCAGCAGCTTAGGGGCAGGGGGCATCAAGAATGAGCAGTTCTTC. Protein product: CASSLGAGGIKNEQFF.

This clone was recorded only once. The V call is TRBV4-1, the J call TRBJ2-3; tentative D call: TRBD2 (6 bases). Germline V gives CDR1 MGHRA, CDR2 YSYEKL. CDR3 length equals 16 residues. V was trimmed by 3 bases and J by 2 bases, leaving 15 bases between them. The CDR3 DNA follows: TGCGCCAGCAGCCACCCGCCGGGACTGTACACAGATACGCAGTATTTT. Translated, it gives CASSHPPGLYTDTQYF.

V gene TRBV7-3 combines with J gene TRBJ2-1; 11 nucleotides match TRBD2. CDR3 length equals 15 residues. Trimming cost V 5 bases and J 2 bases; bases outside gene matches: 2. The germline V gene has CDR1 SGHTA and CDR2 FQGTGA. The CDR3 DNA sequence: TGTGCCAGCAGCATGACTAGCGGGGCCTACAATGAGCAGTTCTTC. Protein product: CASSMTSGAYNEQFF.

The rearrangement uses TRBV23-1 and TRBJ1-2; 7 positions agree with TRBD1. TRBV23-1 counts as an open reading frame of uncertain function. Germline trimming cut 4 bases from V and 4 bases from J; bases unmatched to any gene: 9. The CDR3 is 15 residues long. The CDR3 region has the DNA TGCGCCAGCAGTCGCGGTACCGGGACAGTCTATGGCTACACCTTC. It codes for CASSRGTGTVYGYTF.